This T cell receptor beta chain was sequenced during a study of beta chain features in type 1 diabetes. Overall study findings and caveats: Insertions at VDJ junctions were less frequent in type 1 diabetes patients. These patients also deleted more nucleotides at the same junctions. Relative to healthy donors, patients appeared to have naive, central memory and Treg TCRB repertoires that were more similar.

Reverse transcription of all isolated RNA meant that expressed TCRB transcripts were sequenced. Generated by immunoSEQ multiplex PCR, the TCRdb table keeps only in-frame clones and is missing some. The sample has roughly 400,000 clones; about 16% are singletons. On average, the one heparinised blood draw given by each donor was around 110 mL. In regard to this clone: Its antigen is not identified.

J was trimmed by 0 bases and V by 6 bases; bases with no gene match: 2. The CDR3 has 15 amino acids. In germline, CDR1 is LNHDA, CDR2 SQIVND (reference sequence). This chain joins TRBV19 and TRBJ1-5; 10 positions match TRBD1. This TCR came from a young woman in good health. Sample: naive CD4+ T cells from blood. The CDR3 is CASRRDRGSNQPQHF. For the CDR3, the DNA is TGTGCCAGTAGGAGGGACAGGGGTAGCAATCAGCCCCAGCATTTT.